Listed below are T cell receptor beta chains from one sample, sequenced in a study of blood T cell repertoires in COVID-19. Assay: immunoSEQ multiplex PCR; the TCRdb copy retains only in-frame clones and omits some. Found here are roughly 120,000 clones, 70% to 85% of them singletons; the top ten hold 12%. The sequencing input was peripheral blood. The source is a woman aged 60-75 years with acute or convalescent COVID-19. CDR3s include the opening cysteine and the closing phenylalanine or tryptophan. A D gene is named only where the DNA matches it firmly. The size field is filled for only some rows; it gives once, few, many or a size class.

TGTGCCAGCAGCCAGGGACAGGGGAGCGGCTACACCTTC	CASSQGQGSGYTF	TRBV7-3	TRBD1	TRBJ1-2	NA
TGTGCCAGCAGCTTGCTACTAGCGGGGGGGCGAGAGACCCAGTACTTC	CASSLLLAGGRETQYF	TRBV7-2	TRBD2	TRBJ2-5	NA
TGTGCCAGCAGTGCCAGGTGGAACACTGAAGCTTTCTTT	CASSARWNTEAFF	TRBV25-1	NA	TRBJ1-1	few
TGTGCCAGCAGCTCGGACAGGGTCCCATATGGCTACACCTTC	CASSSDRVPYGYTF	TRBV5-6	TRBD1	TRBJ1-2	NA
TGTGCCAGCTCCCGGGAAACAGGGCGAAACGGGGAGCTGTTTTTT	CASSRETGRNGELFF	TRBV18	NA	TRBJ2-2	NA
TGTGCCAGCAGCCAAGGACAGTCCTACGAGCAGTACTTC	CASSQGQSYEQYF	TRBV3-1/TRBV3-2	NA	TRBJ2-7	NA
TGTGCCAGTAGTATTGGCAGGGGGGTTAATGAAAAACTGTTTTTT	CASSIGRGVNEKLFF	TRBV19	TRBD1	TRBJ1-4	NA
TGCAGCGTTGAGTCGTGGGGCCCCCAGAACACTGAAGCTTTCTTT	CSVESWGPQNTEAFF	TRBV29-1	NA	TRBJ1-1	few
TGTGCCAGCAGTTATGGGGACAGGTCCAACTATGGCTACACCTTC	CASSYGDRSNYGYTF	TRBV6-6	TRBD1	TRBJ1-2	NA
TGTGCCAGCAGCCCCCGACAGTACACCGGGGAGCTGTTTTTT	CASSPRQYTGELFF	TRBV9	NA	TRBJ2-2	once
TGTGCCAGCAGTGAACGTGACAGGGGGTACACTGAAGCTTTCTTT	CASSERDRGYTEAFF	TRBV6-1	TRBD1	TRBJ1-1	NA
TGTGCCAGCAGTTTGGGGCATTATAAAAGTAGGCATTTT	CASSLGHYKSRHF	TRBV28	NA	TRBJ1-5	NA
TGTGCCAGCAGCAACCTGAAGACAGGGGGGTATGGCTACACCTTC	CASSNLKTGGYGYTF	TRBV5-4	TRBD1	TRBJ1-2	once
TGTGCCAGCAGGGAACAGTTGCCTGGAAACACCATATATTTT	CASREQLPGNTIYF	TRBV6-6	NA	TRBJ1-3	NA
TGTGCCAGCAGTTACCGACAAGGCACTGAAGCTTTCTTT	CASSYRQGTEAFF	TRBV6-5	NA	TRBJ1-1	NA
TGTGCCACCAGTGATTCGCCAGATAGGGGTAGGAACTATGGCTACACCTTC	CATSDSPDRGRNYGYTF	TRBV24-1	NA	TRBJ1-2	NA
TGCGCCAGCAGCCTGTCACAGGGTGCAGATCAGCCCCAGCATTTT	CASSLSQGADQPQHF	TRBV4-1	NA	TRBJ1-5	NA
TGTGCCAGCAGTTTAATGGGACAGGGGAACACTGAAGCTTTCTTT	CASSLMGQGNTEAFF	TRBV7-3	TRBD1	TRBJ1-1	NA
TGTGCCAGCCATAGGACAGGACTCAGAAGCCTAGAAGCTTTCTTT	CASHRTGLRSLEAFF	TRBV6-5	TRBD1	TRBJ1-1	NA
TGTGCCACCAGCAGAGGGGGAGAAAAGCAGCCCCAGCATTTT	CATSRGGEKQPQHF	TRBV15	NA	TRBJ1-5	NA
TGTGCCAGCAGTTACGCAGGGAGGGAGACCCAGTACTTC	CASSYAGRETQYF	TRBV6-6	NA	TRBJ2-5	NA
TGTGCCAGTAGGAGGAATAAAGGGGGTGTGGGTGAAGCTTTCTTT	CASRRNKGGVGEAFF	TRBV19	NA	TRBJ1-1	once
TGTGCCAGCAGCCCGGTTGGGGGGTTGAGTTTATATGGCTACACCTTC	CASSPVGGLSLYGYTF	TRBV11-2	NA	TRBJ1-2	few
TGTGCCAGCAGTGAAGCTTGGGGCTTCAGAAACACCATATATTTT	CASSEAWGFRNTIYF	TRBV2	NA	TRBJ1-3	NA
TGCGCCAGCAGCTTAACAGGGTCGGGCACTGAAGCTTTCTTT	CASSLTGSGTEAFF	TRBV5-1	NA	TRBJ1-1	NA
TGCGCCAGCACCTGGACCGGGGGAAAGGGCGAGCAGTACTTC	CASTWTGGKGEQYF	TRBV10-2	NA	TRBJ2-7	NA
TGCGCCAGCAGTGAGTACAGGGGATGGGATGAGCAGTTCTTC	CASSEYRGWDEQFF	TRBV10-1	TRBD1	TRBJ2-1	NA
TGTGCCAGTAGTATAACGGCAGGGGGCGGCTATGGCTACACCTTC	CASSITAGGGYGYTF	TRBV19	TRBD1	TRBJ1-2	NA
TGTGCCATCAGTGAGTCGAGGGGGAGCACCATATATTTT	CAISESRGSTIYF	TRBV10-3	NA	TRBJ1-3	NA
TGTGCCACCAGTGACCCGGGAGGGACAGGGGGCGGGGATGAGCAGTTCTTC	CATSDPGGTGGGDEQFF	TRBV24-1	TRBD1	TRBJ2-1	NA
TGTGCCAGCAGTGAACGCCCGAGAGACAGGGCGGGTACTGAAGCTTTCTTT	CASSERPRDRAGTEAFF	TRBV6-1	TRBD1	TRBJ1-1	NA
TGTGCCAGCGGACTTTGGGATGAGCAGTTCTTC	CASGLWDEQFF	TRBV9	NA	TRBJ2-1	NA
TGCGCCAGCAGCGGACAGGGAAATGAAAAACTGTTTTTT	CASSGQGNEKLFF	TRBV5-1	TRBD1	TRBJ1-4	once
TGCGCCAGCCGTGTGAAGCATGGAGGGGGCGATTTCTTT	CASRVKHGGGDFF	TRBV5-1	TRBD1	TRBJ1-1	once